Included here is one T cell receptor (beta chain) sequence, with context. The target of this receptor is not known. Base qualities are missing; no much larger clone stands one base away. Other nucleotide sequences in the sample specify the same CDR3. This entry comes from a study of blood T cell repertoires in COVID-19 (dated by TCRdb to the early 2020s). Notes on the research overall: Samples covering the acute and convalescent phases of COVID-19 were provided by collaborators in the United States, Italy and Spain. Deeply sampled blood TCRbeta repertoires from subjects exposed to, actively infected with, or recovered from COVID-19 were included in the dataset. Samples were obtained from the ongoing ImmuneRACE study (first 160 participants) and from 1,000 to 1,500 subjects provided by 6 global collaborators. Nearly every sample came with metadata listing a de-identified subject ID, COVID-19 status, age in years and sex. The material from the prospective study consisted of cDNA or gDNA derived from T cells, B-cell-depleted T cells, or PBMCs. A freely available public database, intended as a resource for researchers studying the immune response to SARS-CoV-2, is where the repertoires were released. Where available, HLA class I and class II types were obtained from metadata supplied by the sample provider rather than from assay-based typing. What the authors observed across the whole study: The amount of clinical and demographic metadata varied by source and participant and was provided uncurated.

The immunoSEQ Assay, a bias-controlled multiplex PCR, was used to amplify TCRbeta CDR3 regions from genomic DNA. In the paper's pipeline: Nucleated cell counts per sample were estimated from amplification of reference gene primers within the assay. To quantify the absolute abundance of each unique TCRbeta CDR3 rearrangement, sequence reads were collapsed and filtered. For each sample, productive Simpson clonality was calculated as the square root of Simpson's diversity index over productive rearrangements. Not all clones reach the TCRdb copy of this immuneACCESS table, which keeps in-frame sequences only. Checked studies attribute under half of the gap to unresolved V genes and leave the rest unexplained. V and J calls and clone size come straight from that table; D and trimming were deduced from the DNA. This sample lists 300,000 to 450,000 clones; roughly 89% were detected once. The ten top clones hold 3% to 4.5% of the sample.

At one collaborating source in Seattle, patients were enrolled during active infection and were followed longitudinally through the course of disease. Each collaborating institution followed its own protocols to collect whole blood in K2EDTA tubes. For TCRbeta analysis, collaborators shipped samples in one of three forms: frozen whole blood, isolated PBMCs, or DNA extracted from either of those sample types. Measured from the cysteine to the phenylalanine, the CDR3 is 13 residues long. Only CDR3 DNA is held: 39 bases, read in frame from base 1. The germline V gene gives CDR1 as ENHRY and CDR2 as SYGVKD. Relative to germline, V is 4 bases shorter and J is 1 base shorter, with 7 bases between their ends.

Input material: peripheral blood. This chain joins TRBV10-3 to TRBJ1-1, with no confident D gene call. The receptor was isolated from a woman aged 55-69 years with COVID-19, enrolled during active disease. Here is the DNA: TGTGCCATCAGTGCCGGAGGGAACACTGAAGCTTTCTTT. Its amino acids are CAISAGGNTEAFF.